In this sample, the clone carrying this T cell receptor (beta chain) turned up a few times. The target antigen is unknown. The sample comes from a study of T cell repertoires in cytomegalovirus infection. Whole-study context: Selected CMV epitopes included recently identified HLA-C-restricted ones as well as well-studied HLA-B-restricted ones. Public TCR beta signatures were indicative of both CMV infection and a matching HLA type. Broader study findings: There were HLA-C-restricted CMV-specific TCR beta clonotypes dominating the ex vivo response. Cumulative frequency of public TCR beta families picked out carriers of CMV plus the relevant HLA.

TCRdb re-called the reads with MiXCR, one entry per CDR3 protein. The repertoire includes about 700,000 distinct CDR3 sequences, 30% to 40% of them detected once, and 15% to 20% sits in the top ten. The receptor comes from a human donor in good health (CMV status not recorded). Some clones in this sample may be carry-over from other donors' samples. The sample was cultured PBMCs, taken from culture after CMV antigen stimulation.

CDR3 nucleotides: TGTGCCAGCACTCCCACTAGCGGGAGGGGTACCTACAATGAGCAGTTCTTC. This sequence encodes CASTPTSGRGTYNEQFF. The chain recombines TRBV27 with TRBJ2-1; 13 positions match TRBD2. Germline values: CDR1 MNHEY, CDR2 SMNVEV (reference sequence). Losses at the gene ends were 7 bases for V and 2 bases for J; bases not matched to a gene: 8. The CDR3 covers 17 residues.